Listed below are T cell receptor beta chains from one sample, sequenced in a study of shared clonotypes between healthy human individuals. Repertoires were generated with immunoSEQ multiplex PCR, while TCRdb's copy carries only in-frame clones and drops some. The profile shows about 2.1 million clones, 80% to 95% of them singletons. Sequences were obtained from naive CD8+ T cells from PBMCs. The receptors originated from a man younger than 30 in good health. Some clones in this sample may be carry-over from other donors' samples. Each CDR3 is given with its conserved first and last residue. D genes are given only for firm matches. Only part of the rows carry a size: once, few, many, or a class if the clone is expanded.

D: -
size: -
V: TRBV9
J: TRBJ2-1
DNA: TGTGCCAGCAGCCCTGTCCCGGGACTCAAAACGAGGGACTACAATGAGCAGTTCTTC
CDR3: CASSPVPGLKTRDYNEQFF

D: -
size: -
V: TRBV27
J: TRBJ1-5
DNA: TGTGCCAGCAGTTACAACCGCAATCAGCCCCAGCATTTT
CDR3: CASSYNRNQPQHF

D: -
size: -
V: TRBV5-4
J: TRBJ2-6
DNA: TGTGCCAGCAGCCCACTGACAGGCTATTCTGGGGCCAACGTCCTGACTTTC
CDR3: CASSPLTGYSGANVLTF

D: TRBD2
size: -
V: TRBV6-1
J: TRBJ2-1
DNA: TGTGCCAGCAGCCCGACTAGCGGGAGGATGTATGAGCAGTTCTTC
CDR3: CASSPTSGRMYEQFF

D: TRBD2
size: -
V: TRBV19
J: TRBJ2-1
DNA: TGTGCCAGTAGTACGACTAGCGGGAGCCTCCATGAGCAGTTCTTC
CDR3: CASSTTSGSLHEQFF

D: -
size: -
V: TRBV7-3
J: TRBJ2-6
DNA: TGTGCCAGCAGCTCGGGACGGATCCACTCTGGGGCCAACGTCCTGACTTTC
CDR3: CASSSGRIHSGANVLTF

D: TRBD2
size: -
V: TRBV4-3
J: TRBJ2-1
DNA: TGCGCCAGCAGCCCCTCCGGCGGGAGCTCCTACAATGAGCAGTTCTTC
CDR3: CASSPSGGSSYNEQFF

D: TRBD2
size: -
V: TRBV9
J: TRBJ2-3
DNA: TGTGCCAGCAGCAGACTAGCGGGAGACACAGATACGCAGTATTTT
CDR3: CASSRLAGDTDTQYF

D: TRBD2
size: -
V: TRBV7-8
J: TRBJ2-3
DNA: TGTGCCAGCAGCTTACGCGGGAGGACAGATACGCAGTATTTT
CDR3: CASSLRGRTDTQYF

D: TRBD1
size: few
V: TRBV9
J: TRBJ1-2
DNA: TGTGCCAGTAACTTGGGGACAGGGTACAGTGGCTACACCTTC
CDR3: CASNLGTGYSGYTF

D: -
size: few
V: TRBV19
J: TRBJ1-5
DNA: TGTGCCAGTAGACAGGACGGTCAGCCCCAGCATTTT
CDR3: CASRQDGQPQHF

D: -
size: once
V: TRBV15
J: TRBJ2-1
DNA: TGTGCCACCAGCCTGACGTTTGGTACCTACAATGAGCAGTTCTTC
CDR3: CATSLTFGTYNEQFF

D: -
size: -
V: TRBV29-1
J: TRBJ2-7
DNA: TGCAGCGTTGGCTTTGGGGGTACCTACGATTTGCAGTACTTC
CDR3: CSVGFGGTYDLQYF

D: TRBD2
size: -
V: TRBV9
J: TRBJ2-7
DNA: TGTGCCAGCAGCGTCAACGGACTAGCGGGAGGTTCCTACGAGCAGTACTTC
CDR3: CASSVNGLAGGSYEQYF

D: TRBD2
size: -
V: TRBV28
J: TRBJ2-6
DNA: TGTGCCAGCAGACCTCTAGCGGGAGGTGCTGGGGCCAACGTCCTGACTTTC
CDR3: CASRPLAGGAGANVLTF

D: TRBD2
size: -
V: TRBV4-1
J: TRBJ2-1
DNA: TGCGCCAGCAGCCAAGAAAGACTAGCGGGCTCCAATGAGCAGTTCTTC
CDR3: CASSQERLAGSNEQFF

D: -
size: -
V: TRBV4-1
J: TRBJ2-7
DNA: TGCGCCAGCAGCCAAAGAGCAGGGGCCCCTTCCTACGAGCAGTACTTC
CDR3: CASSQRAGAPSYEQYF

D: -
size: -
V: TRBV27
J: TRBJ2-5
DNA: TGTGCCAGCAGTGAGGGGGGTTCAGGGGAGACCCAGTACTTC
CDR3: CASSEGGSGETQYF

D: -
size: -
V: TRBV6-1
J: TRBJ1-4
DNA: TGTGCCAGCAGAATCCGACCCAGGCTCAATGAAAAACTGTTTTTT
CDR3: CASRIRPRLNEKLFF

D: -
size: -
V: TRBV7-6
J: TRBJ2-2
DNA: TGTGCCAGCAGCTCCGGGACCCCCTACACCGGGGAGCTGTTTTTT
CDR3: CASSSGTPYTGELFF

D: TRBD2
size: -
V: TRBV27
J: TRBJ2-1
DNA: TGTGCCAGCAGTTTGCTTCTAGCGGGACTCTACAATGAGCAGTTCTTC
CDR3: CASSLLLAGLYNEQFF

D: -
size: -
V: TRBV2
J: TRBJ2-7
DNA: TGTGCCAGCAGTCCCGCACACTACGAGCAGTACTTC
CDR3: CASSPAHYEQYF

D: TRBD2
size: -
V: TRBV10-3
J: TRBJ2-1
DNA: TGTGCCATCACCAGAAGGGGGGCAGCCGGGACTAGCGGGAATTACAATGAGCAGTTCTTC
CDR3: CAITRRGAAGTSGNYNEQFF

D: -
size: -
V: TRBV27
J: TRBJ2-7
DNA: TGTGCCAGCAGTTTTGGGGACGGTTCCTACGAGCAGTACTTC
CDR3: CASSFGDGSYEQYF

D: -
size: once
V: TRBV7-9
J: TRBJ1-2
DNA: TGTGCCAGCAGTCAAGGGTCTAACTATGGCTACACCTTC
CDR3: CASSQGSNYGYTF

D: -
size: -
V: TRBV27
J: TRBJ2-2
DNA: TGTGCCAGCTTTAACGCATGGGCCGGGGAGCTGTTTTTT
CDR3: CASFNAWAGELFF

D: TRBD2
size: once
V: TRBV29-1
J: TRBJ2-3
DNA: TGCAGCACACACAAGACTAGCGGGAGGGCTGATACGCAGTATTTT
CDR3: CSTHKTSGRADTQYF

D: -
size: -
V: TRBV14
J: TRBJ1-2
DNA: TGTGCCAGCAGCCAAGAGGCCGGGGGCTATGGCTACACCTTC
CDR3: CASSQEAGGYGYTF

D: -
size: once
V: TRBV30
J: TRBJ1-2
DNA: TGTGCCTGGAGTCACCGACAGCTGGTTATCTATGGCTACACCTTC
CDR3: CAWSHRQLVIYGYTF

D: TRBD2
size: once
V: TRBV5-1
J: TRBJ2-1
DNA: TGCGCCAGCGAACTATCCGGGACTAGCGGCAATGAGCAGTTCTTC
CDR3: CASELSGTSGNEQFF

D: -
size: -
V: TRBV29-1
J: TRBJ2-7
DNA: TGCAGCGTGATCTTTTGGGGGGCCTACGAGCAGTACTTC
CDR3: CSVIFWGAYEQYF

D: -
size: -
V: TRBV9
J: TRBJ2-2
DNA: TGTGCCAGCAGCGGCGAAAACAGGGGAGGAAACACCGGGGAGCTGTTTTTT
CDR3: CASSGENRGGNTGELFF

D: -
size: -
V: TRBV29-1
J: TRBJ1-2
DNA: TGCAGCGTTGCTAGTCAGGCGGTCTATGGCTACACCTTC
CDR3: CSVASQAVYGYTF

D: TRBD1
size: -
V: TRBV28
J: TRBJ2-7
DNA: TGTGCCAGCACCGGGACAGGGACCTACGAGCAGTACTTC
CDR3: CASTGTGTYEQYF

D: -
size: -
V: TRBV4-2
J: TRBJ1-5
DNA: TGTGCCAGCAGCCTCCTCGACCTTTACAGCAATCAGCCCCAGCATTTT
CDR3: CASSLLDLYSNQPQHF

D: -
size: -
V: TRBV5-6
J: TRBJ2-2
DNA: TGTGCCAGCAGCTCGAAAACGAGGATGACTCTTCAAGGCACCGGGGAGCTGTTTTTT
CDR3: CASSSKTRMTLQGTGELFF

D: -
size: -
V: TRBV27
J: TRBJ1-1
DNA: TGTGCCAGCAGCCTATCGGGCCCAAATGAAGCTTTCTTT
CDR3: CASSLSGPNEAFF

D: TRBD2
size: -
V: TRBV9
J: TRBJ2-1
DNA: TGTGCCAGCAGCGTCCATCCTAGCGGGAGGTCCGATGAGCAGTTCTTC
CDR3: CASSVHPSGRSDEQFF

D: -
size: -
V: TRBV11-3
J: TRBJ1-1
DNA: TGTGCCAGCCCGGCCCTCCAAGCTTTCTTT
CDR3: CASPALQAFF

D: -
size: -
V: TRBV21-1
J: TRBJ2-2
DNA: TGTGCCAGCAGCAAAAGGTTAGCAGGTGGGCGGAACACCGGGGAGCTGTTTTTT
CDR3: CASSKRLAGGRNTGELFF

D: -
size: -
V: TRBV7-9
J: TRBJ2-3
DNA: TGTGCCAGCAGCCCCGGAACAGATACGCAGTATTTT
CDR3: CASSPGTDTQYF